Reported below is one T cell receptor (beta chain). The data were obtained in a study of technical replicates of blood from a handful of donors. TCRdb's copy holds only in-frame clones and misses some; the assay was immunoSEQ multiplex PCR. Found here are some 66,000 clones, 88% of them singletons; the top ten hold 4.6%. This CDR3 has 17 residues. CDR1 is MNHEY and CDR2 is SMNVEV in the germline V gene (reference sequence). Trimming cost V 5 bases and J 5 bases, with 22 bases left between them. The material sequenced was PBMCs. The J gene is TRBJ1-5, the V gene TRBV27, with TRBD1 as a possible D gene (6 bases). The receptor was derived from a human donor in good health. Some clones in this sample may be carry-over from other donors' samples. The CDR3 reads CASSLRGGLSRDQPQHF. For the CDR3, the DNA is TGTGCCAGCAGTCTTCGAGGGGGTCTCTCAAGGGATCAGCCCCAGCATTTT.